This TCR beta chain was retrieved from a study of monozygotic twins with cystic fibrosis (TCRdb year 2021). Turning to the overall study: Barcoded libraries were made from three micrograms of fragmented DNA using approximately 15 PCR cycles. To gauge how much genetics shapes V and J gene usage, the researchers compared TCR beta repertoires both within and across 16 monozygotic twin pairs who have cystic fibrosis. The cohort comprised ten female and six male twin pairs aged roughly 2.0 to 40 years, median about 9.3 years, mostly children and adolescents. On the day of blood sampling, twins were ranked among over 950 cohort participants for weight-for-height and for FEVPerc (FEV1 disease centile). Data for three of the twin pairs had been reported earlier in a different context. Beyond this particular receptor, the publication reports: V gene usage was most similar to the co-twin in 13 of 16 pairs, and J usage was most similar to the co-twin in 8 of 16 pairs, which suggests genetic constraints. Monozygotic CF twin pairs shared significantly more nucleotide-identical clonotypes within each pair than unrelated CF individuals shared with one another (P = 0.000026, Mann-Whitney). Simpson clonality was generally low (median 0.0095), suggesting a naive-dominated repertoire, with higher clonality in the most severely affected patients. The cohort was small, and the number of shared CDR3s showed no association with age, concordance or disease severity.

V is clipped by 6 bases and J by 4 bases, and the sequence between their germline boundaries is 9 bases long. Looking up the germline V gene yields CDR1 MDHEN and CDR2 SYDVKM. The CDR3 spans 12 residues, from the cysteine through the phenylalanine. Of all the DNA, just the CDR3 is kept, 36 bases in frame from base 1. The twin pairs came from the European Cystic Fibrosis Twin and Sibling Study Cohort, a cohort that recruited patients from approximately 160 CF clinics across 14 European countries. Zygosity and CFTR genotype were verified in-house, and zygosity was tested by multiplex PCR of nine short tandem repeat loci. Peripheral blood was taken from each twin, and clinical parameters were recorded on the day of blood sampling. Genomic DNA was isolated from peripheral blood cells with phenol/chloroform and kept in TE buffer at 4 degrees C. A remark on this clone: What antigen it recognizes has not been identified. Nothing much larger sits one base from this clone, and base qualities are not available.

Following the manufacturer's instructions, TCR beta CDR3 regions were amplified by multiplex PCR with the immunoSEQ immune profiling system. An Illumina NextSeq system was used to carry out the sequencing. In the paper's pipeline: Sequence data were processed on the immunoSEQ Analyzer platform, and clonality was calculated as the square root of Simpson's index of productive rearrangements. Similarity in V and J usage was measured by Jensen-Shannon distance, and OLGA was used to compute CDR3 generation probabilities. The researchers looked up shared CDR3 sequences in the immuneACCESS database (August 2020) and in VDJdb (December 2020). This is the immuneACCESS table as TCRdb keeps it, with only in-frame sequences that have V and J called. A part of the clones is gone; compared with another copy, unresolved V genes explain less than half, and the rest is unexplained. V, J and clone size reflect that table, while D and trimming were determined from the DNA. This sample is represented by just under 20,000 clones; 75% to 95% of them were singletons. The ten biggest clones cover 1.6% of the sample.

The clonotype originates from a girl between 2 and 10 years old with cystic fibrosis. Material: blood. Recombination linked TRBV28 to TRBJ2-5, with the D gene uncertain. The CDR3 reads as follows: CASSPWSETQYF. The sequenced DNA is TGTGCCAGCAGCCCATGGTCAGAGACCCAGTACTTC.